The 21 T cell receptor beta chains in this list originate from one sample, sequenced in a study of blood T cell repertoires in COVID-19. Profiled with immunoSEQ multiplex PCR; TCRdb holds only in-frame clones, not every one. The sample consists of roughly 170,000 clones, more than 80% of them appearing once. Sequenced input: peripheral blood. The receptors derive from a human donor in a cohort sampled during active COVID-19.

This clone came up a few times. The CDR3 is CASSPPGRAYEQYF. The DNA of the CDR3 is TGTGCCAGCAGCCCCCCGGGCAGGGCCTACGAGCAGTACTTC. This chain links TRBV3-1 (or the pseudogene TRBV3-2) with TRBJ2-7; a weak D match, TRBD1 (5 bases). Germline values: CDR1 LGHDT, CDR2 YNNKEL (reference sequence). This CDR3 has 14 residues. Trimming stripped 4 bases from V and 2 bases from J, with 12 bases between.

The gene calls are TRBV19 and TRBJ1-4, with a tentative D call TRBD1 (6 bases). Per the germline V gene, CDR1 is LNHDA and CDR2 is SQIVND (reference sequence). CDR3 length equals 14 residues. V lost 4 bases, J lost 6 bases, and 12 bases lay in between. The CDR3: CASSKQGWDEKLFF. The CDR3 bases are TGTGCCAGTAGTAAACAGGGTTGGGATGAAAAACTGTTTTTT.

The chain joins TRBV12-3 or TRBV12-4 to TRBJ2-7; D might be TRBD1 (6 bases). The CDR3 has 13 amino acids. Trimming left V 3 bases short and J 6 bases short, with 12 bases between. CDR3 sequence: CASSFSGVGEQYF. The CDR3 bases are TGTGCCAGCAGTTTTTCAGGGGTCGGCGAGCAGTACTTC.

The rearrangement links TRBV7-9 to TRBJ2-7; 12 bases agree with TRBD2. In germline, CDR1 is SEHNR, CDR2 FQNEAQ (reference sequence). This CDR3 contains 16 residues. Losses at the gene ends were 5 bases for V and 7 bases for J; bases not matched to a gene: 12. In nucleotides, the CDR3 is TGTGCCAGCAGCCCCAGGACTAGCGGGGTGACCTGGGAGCAGTACTTC. Its protein product is CASSPRTSGVTWEQYF.

The CDR3 bases are TGCGCCAGCAGGGAGACAGGCCAAGAGACCCAGTACTTC. Translation: CASRETGQETQYF. The chain combines TRBV5-1 with TRBJ2-5, with D possibly being TRBD1 (6 bases). This CDR3 is 13 amino acids long. The germline CDR1 and CDR2 sequences are SGHRS and YFSETQ. V was cut by 5 bases and J by 1 base, with 9 bases left in between. Full variable domain (remainder filled in from reference TRBV5-1 and TRBJ2-5): KAGVTQTPRYLIKTRGQQVTLSCSPISGHRSVSWYQQTPGQGLQFLFEYFSETQRNKGNFPGRFSGRQFSNSRSEMNVSTLELGDSALYLCASRETGQETQYFGPGTRLLVL.

The chain uses TRBV27 and TRBJ1-5; D is uncertain. The CDR3 consists of 16 residues. Germline lookup yields CDR1 MNHEY and CDR2 SMNVEV (reference sequence). The V and J ends lost 9 bases and 0 bases respectively, with 18 bases between them. In DNA form, the CDR3 reads TGTGCCAGAACCCCTTCGAGGAGGTATAGCAATCAGCCCCAGCATTTT. Its protein is CARTPSRRYSNQPQHF.

V usage is TRBV27 and J usage is TRBJ2-3; 12 bases map to TRBD2. Germline values: CDR1 MNHEY, CDR2 SMNVEV (reference sequence). Trimming removed 6 bases from V and 7 bases from J; junction bases left unmatched: 17. The CDR3 extends over 18 amino acids. The CDR3 region is CASRGPPSSGGAVNTQYF. The CDR3 DNA reads as TGTGCCAGCAGGGGGCCCCCTTCTAGCGGGGGGGCAGTGAATACGCAGTATTTT.

The chain is built from TRBV9 and TRBJ2-7; 9 bases fit TRBD1. With V trimmed by 4 bases and J by 7 bases, 12 bases remained unmatched. Germline values: CDR1 SGDLS, CDR2 YYNGEE. This CDR3 is 15 amino acids long. The DNA for the CDR3 is TGTGCCAGCAGCCCCATACAGGGGGCCTTAGTGGAGCAGTACTTC. This codes for CASSPIQGALVEQYF.

The CDR3 region is CASSFSLAGGLETQYF. DNA for the CDR3: TGTGCCAGCAGCTTCAGCCTAGCGGGGGGACTAGAGACCCAGTACTTC. The chain carries TRBV7-2 and TRBJ2-5, with 11 bases that match TRBD2. Germline V gene sequence: CDR1 SGHTA, CDR2 FQGNSA. The CDR3 totals 16 residues. With 3 bases clipped from V and 4 bases from J, the junction kept 7 bases outside the gene matches.

The genes are TRBV4-1 and TRBJ1-2, with D possibly matching TRBD1 (5 bases). The V end was cut by 1 base, the J end by 0 bases, with 12 bases between. The V gene's germline CDR1 is MGHRA and CDR2 YSYEKL. The CDR3 spans 16 residues. In nucleotides, the CDR3 is TGCGCCAGCAGCCAAGGGCCAGGGCAAGCTAACTATGGCTACACCTTC. It encodes CASSQGPGQANYGYTF.

This clone has just one count. The V and J genes are TRBV10-3 and TRBJ2-7; 7 bases match TRBD2. Germline trimming cut 10 bases from V and 3 bases from J; bases unmatched to any gene: 9. Germline V gene sequence: CDR1 ENHRY, CDR2 SYGVKD. CDR3 length equals 13 residues. CDR3: CATGREGRYEQYF. DNA of the CDR3: TGTGCCACCGGCAGGGAGGGCCGCTACGAGCAGTACTTC.

The chain links TRBV5-1 to TRBJ2-5; weak D call: TRBD2 (5 bases). The CDR3 consists of 12 residues. V dropped 4 bases and J dropped 5 bases, with 9 bases sitting between them. The V gene's germline CDR1 is SGHRS and CDR2 YFSETQ. CDR3 amino acids: CASSLLGETQYF. CDR3 bases: TGCGCCAGCAGCCTACTAGGCGAGACCCAGTACTTC.

This clone was seen a single time. The genes are TRBV19 and TRBJ1-5; D is unclear. The CDR3 contains 12 residues. Germline values: CDR1 LNHDA, CDR2 SQIVND (reference sequence). V was pared by 4 bases and J by 6 bases, with 7 bases between. The CDR3 region has the DNA TGTGCCAGTAGTACGACTACTCAGCCCCAGCATTTT. Translating it yields CASSTTTQPQHF.

The gene calls are TRBV3-1 (or the pseudogene TRBV3-2) and TRBJ1-2, with TRBD1 identical over 9 bases. The trim removed 3 bases at V and 8 bases at J, leaving 7 bases unmatched. This CDR3 spans 14 amino acids. Germline CDR1 reads LGHDT; CDR2 reads YNNKEL (reference sequence). The CDR3 DNA reads as TGTGCCAGCAGCCATGGGGGACAGGGATGGGGCTACACCTTC. Translating it yields CASSHGGQGWGYTF.

The V gene is TRBV30, the J gene TRBJ1-4; D remains unclear. The CDR3 length is 16 residues. V was pared by 1 base and J by 0 bases, with 12 bases between. Germline CDR1 is GTSNPN and CDR2 is SVGIG (reference sequence). In nucleotides, the CDR3 is TGTGCCTGGAGTGACCCCGGCGGCCCAACTAATGAAAAACTGTTTTTT. Translation gives CAWSDPGGPTNEKLFF.

The chain combines TRBV5-4 with TRBJ1-2; D gene uncertain. The germline V gene encodes CDR1 SGHNT and CDR2 YYREEE (reference sequence). The CDR3 consists of 13 residues. The V and J ends lost 1 base and 3 bases respectively, with 7 bases between them. Written as DNA, the CDR3 is TGTGCCAGCAGCTTGAGCCAGGACTATGGCTACACCTTC. It codes for CASSLSQDYGYTF.

The rearrangement joins TRBV7-3 to TRBJ1-1; D call uncertain. Germline V gene lookup returns CDR1 SGHTA and CDR2 FQGTGA. V was clipped by 2 bases and J by 3 bases, with 7 bases between them. The CDR3 extends over 13 amino acids. In nucleotides, the CDR3 is TGTGCCAGCAGCTTATTTCCGGACACTGAAGCTTTCTTT. It is translated as CASSLFPDTEAFF.

V usage is TRBV7-8 and J usage is TRBJ2-7, with 9 positions matching TRBD1. Per germline, CDR1 SGHVS and CDR2 FQNEAQ. After removal of 5 bases from V and 5 bases from J, the junction contained 10 bases not matched to a gene. There are 15 residues in the CDR3. This chain's CDR3 is CASSIRTGVGNEQYF. As DNA, the CDR3 is TGTGCCAGCAGCATAAGGACAGGGGTCGGGAACGAGCAGTACTTC.

The V and J genes are TRBV19 and TRBJ1-1; the match to TRBD1 covers 7 bases. Trimming at V came to 5 bases and at J to 6 bases, leaving 12 bases not matched to a gene. Germline CDR1 is LNHDA and CDR2 is SQIVND (reference sequence). The CDR3 consists of 15 residues. CDR3 in DNA: TGTGCCAGTAGTGTGATTGAGGTGCAGGGGGCTGAAGCTTTCTTT. This gives the protein CASSVIEVQGAEAFF. The complete variable domain, with remaining parts taken from reference TRBV19 and TRBJ1-1, reads DGGITQSPKYLFRKEGQNVTLSCEQNLNHDAMYWYRQDPGQGLRLIYYSQIVNDFQKGDIAEGYSVSREKKESFPLTVTSAQKNPTAFYLCASSVIEVQGAEAFFGQGTRLTVV.

A remark on this clone: Distinct nucleotide sequences in the sample also encode this CDR3. CDR3 sequence (DNA): TGCGCCAGCAGCCCCGGACAGGGGGATTCACCCCTCCACTTT. This codes for CASSPGQGDSPLHF. The chain carries TRBV5-1 and TRBJ1-6; TRBD1 agrees at 10 bases. Trimming cost V 4 bases and J 8 bases; bases outside gene matches: 3. CDR1 SGHRS and CDR2 YFSETQ come from the germline V gene. This CDR3 comprises 14 residues.

The V gene is TRBV2, the J gene TRBJ1-1, with D unclear. Per germline, CDR1 SNHLY and CDR2 FYNNEI. V lost 1 base and J lost 5, with 17 bases in between. The CDR3 totals 16 residues. The CDR3 DNA sequence: TGTGCCAGCAGTGAAGGCCATCGGTGGAGACGGACTGAAGCTTTCTTT. This codes for CASSEGHRWRRTEAFF. Together with reference TRBV2 and TRBJ1-1, the CDR3 gives the full variable domain: EPEVTQTPSHQVTQMGQEVILRCVPISNHLYFYWYRQILGQKVEFLVSFYNNEISEKSEIFDDQFSVERPDGSNFTLKIRSTKLEDSAMYFCASSEGHRWRRTEAFFGQGTRLTVV.